This T cell receptor (beta chain) was sequenced during a study of T cell clones after liver transplantation. Study-level information: A pre-transplant mixed lymphocyte reaction with TCRbeta sequencing defined graft-donor-reactive clones followed in post-transplant blood. Three of eight recipients were HCV-positive; others had non-autoimmune, non-viral indications. Pre-transplant mixed lymphocyte reactions yielded third-party-reactive TCRbeta sequences as comparators for graft-donor-reactive sequences.

Assay: immunoSEQ multiplex PCR; the TCRdb copy retains only in-frame clones and omits some. The sample contains some 80,000 clones, roughly 80% of which appear only once. Germline values: CDR1 SGDLS, CDR2 YYNGEE. This CDR3 region has 15 residues. The V end was cut by 0 bases, the J end by 7 bases, with 11 bases between. The sample was CD4+ T cells from blood, taken 48 months after liver transplant. The rearrangement joins TRBV9 to TRBJ1-6, with unresolved D. This TCR was sampled from a human patient who received a liver transplant. Some T cells may be transferred from the graft donor. This CDR3 is CASSVAPGENSPLHF. The CDR3 nucleotides are TGTGCCAGCAGCGTAGCACCGGGTGAAAATTCACCCCTCCACTTT.